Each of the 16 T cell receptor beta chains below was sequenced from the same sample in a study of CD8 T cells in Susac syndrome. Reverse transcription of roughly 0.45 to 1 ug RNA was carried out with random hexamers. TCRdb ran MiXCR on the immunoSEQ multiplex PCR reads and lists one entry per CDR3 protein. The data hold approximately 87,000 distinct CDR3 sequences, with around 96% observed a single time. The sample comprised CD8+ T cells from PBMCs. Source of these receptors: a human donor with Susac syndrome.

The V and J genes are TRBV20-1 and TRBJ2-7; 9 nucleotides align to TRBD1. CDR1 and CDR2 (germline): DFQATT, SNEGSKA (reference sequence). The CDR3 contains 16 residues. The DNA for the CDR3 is TGCAGCCTAAATGGTCGGAGGACAGGGGCGAGGGACGAGCAGTACTTC. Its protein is CSLNGRRTGARDEQYF.

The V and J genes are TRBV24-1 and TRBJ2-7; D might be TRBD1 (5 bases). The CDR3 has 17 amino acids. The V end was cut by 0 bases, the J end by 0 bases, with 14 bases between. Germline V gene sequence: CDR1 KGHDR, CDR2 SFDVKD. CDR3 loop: CATSDLGWGISSYEQYV. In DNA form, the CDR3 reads TGTGCCACCAGTGATTTGGGGTGGGGCATCAGCTCCTACGAGCAGTACGTC.

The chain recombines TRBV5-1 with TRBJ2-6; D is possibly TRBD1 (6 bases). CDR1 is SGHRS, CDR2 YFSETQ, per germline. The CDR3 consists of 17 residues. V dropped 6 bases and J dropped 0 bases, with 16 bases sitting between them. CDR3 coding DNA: TGCGCCAGCACTACAGGGCCTGTGGACTCTGGGGCCAACGTCCTGACTTTC. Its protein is CASTTGPVDSGANVLTF.

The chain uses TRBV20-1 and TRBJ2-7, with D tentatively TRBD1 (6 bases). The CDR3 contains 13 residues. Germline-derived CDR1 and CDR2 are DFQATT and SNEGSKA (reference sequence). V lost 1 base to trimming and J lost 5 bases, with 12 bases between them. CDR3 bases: TGCAGTGCTAGAGCCCCCCGGGACAACGAGCAGTACGTC. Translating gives CSARAPRDNEQYV.

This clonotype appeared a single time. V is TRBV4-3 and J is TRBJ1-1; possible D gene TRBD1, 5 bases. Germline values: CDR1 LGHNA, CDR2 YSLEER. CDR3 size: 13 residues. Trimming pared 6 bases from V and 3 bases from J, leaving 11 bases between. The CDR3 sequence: CASREGVHTEAFF. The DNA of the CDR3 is TGCGCCAGCAGGGAAGGGGTACACACTGAAGCTTTCTTT.

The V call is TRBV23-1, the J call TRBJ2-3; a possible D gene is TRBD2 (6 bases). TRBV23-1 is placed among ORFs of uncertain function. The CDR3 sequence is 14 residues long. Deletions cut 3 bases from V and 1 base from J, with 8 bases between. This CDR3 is CASSQASGTDTQYF. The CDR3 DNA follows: TGCGCCAGCAGTCAGGCTAGCGGCACAGATACGCAGTATTTT.

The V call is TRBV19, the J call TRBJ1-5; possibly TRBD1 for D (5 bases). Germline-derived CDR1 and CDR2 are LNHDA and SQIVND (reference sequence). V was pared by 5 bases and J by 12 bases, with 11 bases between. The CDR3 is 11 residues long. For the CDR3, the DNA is TGTGCCAGTAGTGTTACAGGAGACCAGCATTTT. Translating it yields CASSVTGDQHF.

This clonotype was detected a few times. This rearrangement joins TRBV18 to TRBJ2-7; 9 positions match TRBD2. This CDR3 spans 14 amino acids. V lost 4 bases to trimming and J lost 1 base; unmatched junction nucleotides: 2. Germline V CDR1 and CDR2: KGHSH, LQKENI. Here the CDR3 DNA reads TGTGCCAGCTCACTAGCGGGAGCATCCTACGAGCAGTACTTC. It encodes CASSLAGASYEQYF. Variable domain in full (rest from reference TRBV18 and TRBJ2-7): NAGVMQNPRHLVRRRGQEARLRCSPMKGHSHVYWYRQLPEEGLKFMVYLQKENIIDESGMPKERFSAEFPKEGPSILRIQQVVRGDSAAYFCASSLAGASYEQYFGPGTRLTVT.

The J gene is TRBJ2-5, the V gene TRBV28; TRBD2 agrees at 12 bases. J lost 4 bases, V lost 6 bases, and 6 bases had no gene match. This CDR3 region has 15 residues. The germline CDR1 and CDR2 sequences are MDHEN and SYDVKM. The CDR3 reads CASRNTGLAGETQYF. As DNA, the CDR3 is TGTGCCAGCAGAAACACGGGACTAGCGGGAGAGACCCAGTACTTC.

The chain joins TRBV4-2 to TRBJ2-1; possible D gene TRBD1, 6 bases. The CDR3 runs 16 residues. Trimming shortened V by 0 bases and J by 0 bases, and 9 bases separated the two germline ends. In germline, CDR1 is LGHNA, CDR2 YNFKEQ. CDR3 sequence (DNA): TGTGCCAGCAGCCAAGATCCAGGGGACTCCTACAATGAGCAGTTCTTC. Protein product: CASSQDPGDSYNEQFF.

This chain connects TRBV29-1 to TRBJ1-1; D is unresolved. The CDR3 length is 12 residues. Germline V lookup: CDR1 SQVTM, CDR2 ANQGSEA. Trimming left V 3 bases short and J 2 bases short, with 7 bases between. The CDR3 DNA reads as TGCAGCGTTGATGATGGCAACACTGAAGCTTTCTTT. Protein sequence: CSVDDGNTEAFF.

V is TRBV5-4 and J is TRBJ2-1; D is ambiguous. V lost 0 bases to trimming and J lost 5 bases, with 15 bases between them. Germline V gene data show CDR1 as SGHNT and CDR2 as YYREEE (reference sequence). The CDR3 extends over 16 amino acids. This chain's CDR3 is CASSLEGRPRDNEQFF. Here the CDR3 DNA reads TGTGCCAGCAGCTTGGAGGGTCGCCCTCGGGACAATGAGCAGTTCTTC.

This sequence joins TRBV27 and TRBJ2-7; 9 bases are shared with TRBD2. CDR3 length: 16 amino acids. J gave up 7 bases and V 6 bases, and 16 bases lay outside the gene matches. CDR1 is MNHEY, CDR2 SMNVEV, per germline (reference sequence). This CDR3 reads CASSYSGSGAWEEQYF. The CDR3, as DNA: TGTGCCAGCAGCTATAGCGGGAGTGGGGCCTGGGAGGAGCAGTACTTC.

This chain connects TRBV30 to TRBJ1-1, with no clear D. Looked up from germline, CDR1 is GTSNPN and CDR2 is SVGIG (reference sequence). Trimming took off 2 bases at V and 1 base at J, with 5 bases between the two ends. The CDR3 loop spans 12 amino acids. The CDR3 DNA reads TGTGCCTGGAGTCTGGGGAACACTGAAGCTTTCTTT. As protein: CAWSLGNTEAFF. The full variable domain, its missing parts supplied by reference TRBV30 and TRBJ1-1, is SQTIHQWPATLVQPVGSPLSLECTVEGTSNPNLYWYRQAAGRGLQLLFYSVGIGQISSEVPQNLSASRPQDRQFILSSKKLLLSDSGFYLCAWSLGNTEAFFGQGTRLTVV.

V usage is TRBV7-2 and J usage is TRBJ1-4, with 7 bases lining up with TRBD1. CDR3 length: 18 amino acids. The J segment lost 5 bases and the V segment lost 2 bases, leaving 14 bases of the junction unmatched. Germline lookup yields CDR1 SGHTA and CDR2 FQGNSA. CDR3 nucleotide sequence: TGTGCCAGCAGCTTATTGGGACAGCCGAGTCTAACGAATGAAAAACTGTTTTTT. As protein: CASSLLGQPSLTNEKLFF.

CDR3 in amino acids: CASSVETSGNEQFF. DNA for the CDR3: TGTGCCAGCAGCGTAGAGACTAGCGGCAATGAGCAGTTCTTC. This chain connects TRBV9 to TRBJ2-1; the match to TRBD2 covers 9 bases. CDR3 length: 14 amino acids. Germline-derived CDR1 and CDR2 are SGDLS and YYNGEE. The V gene end was trimmed by 0 bases and the J gene end by 6 bases; junction bases not matched to a gene: 1.